By proportion, the clone carrying this TCR beta chain is large. Its antigen is undetermined. This sample is drawn from a study of T cell repertoires in aging, cancer and after chemotherapy. Points from the study as a whole: These repertoire data do not allow conclusions about immunological memory after chemotherapy. Untreated cancer patients had significantly lower blood TCR diversity than age-matched healthy donors. In cancer patients, declining TCR diversity with age involved lost richness and lost evenness. Across the chemotherapy interval, each cancer cohort showed higher median generation probability, suggesting thymic rebound.

Amplification of TCR beta used genomic DNA extracted from peripheral blood. TRB rearrangements spanning V, D and J were amplified using mixed TRB-A/B primers. MiXCR, applied by TCRdb to the multiplex PCR reads, yields one record per CDR3 protein. The sample has approximately 1,300 distinct CDR3 sequences; around 48% are singletons. The origin of this receptor is a human donor with a blood cancer. Sequenced sample: blood.

The CDR3 is CSVGDPNYGYTF. DNA of the CDR3: TGCAGCGTTGGAGACCCCAACTATGGCTACACCTTC. The chain recombines TRBV29-1 with TRBJ1-2; no reliable D call. The germline V gene encodes CDR1 SQVTM and CDR2 ANQGSEA. The CDR3 totals 12 residues. V was pared by 4 bases and J by 2 bases, with 8 bases between.